A single sample gave rise to the 28 T cell receptor beta chains below, sequenced in a study of T cells after yellow fever vaccination. A single record per CDR3 protein comes from TCRdb applying MiXCR to the 5' RACE reads. The sample records fewer than 450,000 distinct CDR3 sequences, under 14% being singletons. Material: PBMCs, obtained on the day of the first yellow fever vaccination. These receptors were taken from a man between 18 and 29 years old who received the YFV17D yellow fever vaccine.

V gene TRBV12-3 or TRBV12-4 combines with J gene TRBJ1-4; D is perhaps TRBD1 (5 bases). The CDR3 covers 12 residues. Trimming pared 5 bases from V and 10 bases from J, leaving 11 bases between. CDR3 residues: CASSPGRGKLFF. CDR3 bases: TGTGCCAGCAGTCCAGGGAGGGGAAAACTGTTTTTT.

The V call is TRBV5-6, the J call TRBJ2-2; 7 bases line up with TRBD2. With V trimmed by 1 base and J by 1 base, 13 bases remained unmatched. Germline CDR1 is SGHDT and CDR2 is YYEEEE. This CDR3 contains 19 residues. The CDR3 here is CASSLSEVAGQLNTGELFF. The CDR3 DNA sequence: TGTGCCAGCAGCTTGTCTGAGGTAGCGGGTCAATTGAACACCGGGGAGCTGTTTTTT.

This clonotype has ten or more counts. The V call is TRBV4-2, the J call TRBJ1-4; TRBD1 matches at 8 bases. CDR1 is LGHNA and CDR2 is YNFKEQ in the germline V gene. This CDR3 is 15 amino acids long. V dropped 0 bases and J dropped 8; count of bases not matched to a gene: 5. The chain's CDR3 is CASSQDPQGAEKLFF. The CDR3 region has the DNA TGTGCCAGCAGCCAAGATCCCCAGGGGGCGGAAAAACTGTTTTTT.

V is TRBV7-2 and J is TRBJ1-2; 7 bases line up with TRBD1. The CDR3 totals 14 residues. CDR1 is SGHTA and CDR2 is FQGNSA in the germline V gene. V lost 3 bases, J lost 7 bases, and 8 bases stayed unmatched. CDR3 region: CASSFDGTVGGYTF. The DNA of the CDR3 is TGTGCCAGCAGCTTCGACGGGACAGTCGGTGGCTACACCTTC.

The CDR3 is CASSLVRFQETQYF. DNA for the CDR3: TGTGCCAGCAGCCTTGTCAGATTCCAAGAGACCCAGTACTTC. This chain connects TRBV7-8 to TRBJ2-5; D remains unclear. The germline CDR1 and CDR2 sequences are SGHVS and FQNEAQ. Trimming removed 5 bases at V and 1 base at J, with 11 bases between. CDR3 size: 14 residues.

This clonotype was observed a handful of times. The genes are TRBV7-9 and TRBJ2-2; D is possibly TRBD2 (5 bases). The germline CDR1 and CDR2 sequences are SEHNR and FQNEAQ (reference sequence). The CDR3 contains 16 residues. The V gene lost 5 bases and the J gene lost 4 bases, with 17 bases spanning the gap. This CDR3 reads CASSPRRVGSTGELFF. The CDR3 region has the DNA TGTGCCAGCAGCCCCCGAAGGGTAGGGAGCACCGGGGAGCTGTTTTTT.

This clonotype was observed a few times. The chain uses TRBV7-9 and TRBJ2-7; D unclear. Per germline, CDR1 SEHNR and CDR2 FQNEAQ (reference sequence). V lost 2 bases to trimming and J lost 4 bases, with 6 bases between them. The CDR3 loop spans 12 amino acids. This CDR3 reads CASSLQTYEQYV. CDR3 in DNA: TGTGCCAGCAGCTTACAGACGTACGAGCAGTACGTC.

This clonotype was detected ten times or more. The chain joins TRBV29-1 to TRBJ2-5; a weak D match, TRBD1 (6 bases). The CDR3 contains 12 residues. V was shortened by 6 bases and J by 2 bases, with 10 bases between the two germline ends. Per germline, CDR1 SQVTM and CDR2 ANQGSEA. CDR3 nucleotides: TGCAGCGTGAGACAGGCTCAAGAGACCCAGTACTTC. Its translation is CSVRQAQETQYF.

This clonotype was observed at least ten times. The V and J genes are TRBV12-3 or TRBV12-4 and TRBJ2-5; TRBD1 aligns across 9 bases. Germline trimming cut 3 bases from V and 5 bases from J; bases unmatched to any gene: 7. The CDR3 runs 15 residues. The DNA for the CDR3 is TGTGCCAGCAGTTTGGGACAGGGTTTCTACGAGACCCAGTACTTC. Its protein is CASSLGQGFYETQYF.

This chain links TRBV29-1 with TRBJ2-3; 7 bases map to TRBD2. The ends lost 0 bases at V and 2 bases at J; junction bases unmatched: 5. The CDR3 is made up of 15 amino acids. Germline V gene sequence: CDR1 SQVTM, CDR2 ANQGSEA. The CDR3 sequence is CSVEDWRGNTDTQYF. As DNA, the CDR3 is TGCAGCGTTGAAGATTGGCGGGGGAACACAGATACGCAGTATTTT.

The chain employs TRBV2 and TRBJ2-1, with D tentatively TRBD1 or TRBD2 (6 bases each). The CDR3 contains 14 residues. CDR1 is SNHLY and CDR2 is FYNNEI in the germline V gene. Trimming cost V 7 bases and J 5 bases, with 15 bases left between them. CDR3 nucleotides: TGTGCCAGCACGGGGGCCGGAGGAAACAATGAGCAGTTCTTC. It yields the protein CASTGAGGNNEQFF.

Only a few counts were recorded for this clonotype. The chain couples TRBV6-1 to TRBJ2-7, with TRBD2 matching 12 bases. The CDR3 length is 15 residues. V lost 5 bases and J lost 2; bases outside the gene matches: 4. The germline V gene encodes CDR1 MNHNS and CDR2 SASEGT. CDR3 loop: CASSPSGGATYEQYV. CDR3 DNA: TGTGCCAGCAGTCCTAGCGGGGGGGCCACCTACGAGCAGTACGTC.

The sample holds a few counts of this clonotype. V usage is TRBV20-1 and J usage is TRBJ2-3; 9 positions agree with TRBD2. Trimming cost V 5 bases and J 5 bases; bases outside gene matches: 8. Germline CDR1 DFQATT, CDR2 SNEGSKA (reference sequence). There are 14 residues in the CDR3. The CDR3 spells CSARGIAGEDTQYF. As DNA, the CDR3 is TGCAGTGCTCGGGGGATAGCGGGGGAAGATACGCAGTATTTT.

This clonotype was picked up a small number of times. J is TRBJ1-3 and V is TRBV4-1; D unresolved. This CDR3 is 15 amino acids long. Germline V gene lookup returns CDR1 MGHRA and CDR2 YSYEKL. The V gene lost 8 bases and the J gene lost 0 bases, with 14 bases spanning the gap. The CDR3 spells CASSNGLHSGNTIYF. DNA of the CDR3: TGCGCCAGCTCGAATGGGCTGCACTCTGGAAACACCATATATTTT.

J is TRBJ1-5 and V is TRBV13; 7 nucleotides line up with TRBD1. The CDR3 runs to 14 residues. V was clipped by 4 bases and J by 5 bases; unmatched bases: 5. Germline CDR1 is PRHDT and CDR2 is FYEKMQ (reference sequence). This CDR3 is CASSYGTVDQPQHF. CDR3 in DNA: TGTGCCAGCAGCTACGGGACAGTCGATCAGCCCCAGCATTTT.

The table lists this clonotype with a few counts. The chain has TRBV5-1 and TRBJ1-4, with 9 bases that match TRBD1. V shed 0 bases, J shed 5 bases, and the junction held 2 bases outside the gene matches. The CDR3 spans 15 residues. Germline V gene lookup returns CDR1 SGHRS and CDR2 YFSETQ. Here the CDR3 reads CASSLAGTGNEKLFF. CDR3 in DNA: TGCGCCAGCAGCTTGGCCGGGACAGGGAATGAAAAACTGTTTTTT. Combining the CDR3 with reference TRBV5-1 and TRBJ1-4 gives the whole variable domain KAGVTQTPRYLIKTRGQQVTLSCSPISGHRSVSWYQQTPGQGLQFLFEYFSETQRNKGNFPGRFSGRQFSNSRSEMNVSTLELGDSALYLCASSLAGTGNEKLFFGSGTQLSVL.

The table lists this clonotype with a few counts. The CDR3 bases are TGTGCCAGCAGAGGGCGGCCCTACGAGCAGTACTTC. Residues: CASRGRPYEQYF. The chain has TRBV25-1 and TRBJ2-7; no reliable D call. This CDR3 region has 12 residues. V was pared by 6 bases and J by 2 bases, with 8 bases between. Per the germline V gene, CDR1 is MGHDK and CDR2 is SYGVNS.

This clonotype appeared a few times. For the CDR3, the DNA is TGCGCCAGCAGCCCGACTAGCGGGGGTTATGAGCAGTTCTTC. It encodes CASSPTSGGYEQFF. The chain couples TRBV5-1 to TRBJ2-1, with 12 bases identical to TRBD2. The germline gives CDR1 SGHRS, CDR2 YFSETQ. The V gene end was trimmed by 4 bases and the J gene end by 8 bases; junction bases not matched to a gene: 4. The CDR3 is 14 residues long.

This chain links TRBV11-2 with TRBJ1-5; D remains unclear. Looked up from germline, CDR1 is SGHAT and CDR2 is FQNNGV. V lost 1 base to trimming and J lost 7 bases, with 14 bases between them. The CDR3 extends over 15 amino acids. The CDR3 loop is CASSLGSGNGQPQHF. The CDR3, as DNA: TGTGCCAGCAGCTTAGGGTCCGGGAACGGGCAGCCCCAGCATTTT.

DNA of the CDR3: TGCAGCTCACGACTCCGGGGGAATCAAGAGACCCAGTACTTC. It encodes CSSRLRGNQETQYF. The gene calls are TRBV29-1 and TRBJ2-5, with D possibly TRBD2 on 6 matching bases. With 8 bases removed from V and 2 bases from J, the gap between germline ends came to 18 bases. The CDR3 sequence is 14 residues long. Germline V lookup: CDR1 SQVTM, CDR2 ANQGSEA.

Concerning this clonotype itself: A junction boundary mismatches the germline segment, possibly from a read error. The chain links TRBV25-1 to TRBJ2-7; perhaps D is TRBD1 or TRBD2 (5 bases each). The CDR3 has 13 residues. CDR1 and CDR2 (germline): MGHDK, SYGVNS. The CDR3 DNA reads TGTGCCAGCAGTGACGGGATTTGGGACGAGCATTACTTC. This codes for CASSDGIWDEHYF.

The V and J genes are TRBV6-5 and TRBJ1-2; 8 bases match TRBD1. Unmatched junction bases numbered 11, after V lost 3 bases and J lost 8 bases. The germline gives CDR1 MNHEY, CDR2 SVGAGI. The CDR3 loop spans 15 amino acids. The DNA for the CDR3 is TGTGCCAGCAGTTATTGGGACAGGAGTGATGGGGGCTACACCTTC. The encoded protein is CASSYWDRSDGGYTF.

This clonotype was counted between two and nine times. The rearrangement uses TRBV5-1 and TRBJ1-2; tentative D call: TRBD1 (6 bases). The CDR3 runs to 15 residues. CDR1 and CDR2 from the germline V gene are SGHRS and YFSETQ. The V gene lost 3 bases and the J gene lost 4 bases, with 16 bases spanning the gap. The CDR3 loop is CASSWGRDNPYGYTF. CDR3 sequence (DNA): TGCGCCAGCAGCTGGGGCCGGGACAATCCCTATGGCTACACCTTC.

The J gene is TRBJ2-7, the V gene TRBV12-3 or TRBV12-4; 9 bases agree with TRBD1. CDR3 length: 14 amino acids. J was trimmed by 4 bases and V by 6 bases; bases with no gene match: 7. The CDR3 coding sequence is TGTGCCAGCAGCCTAGGACAGGGGATGTACGAGCAGTACGTC. Protein product: CASSLGQGMYEQYV.

The J gene is TRBJ2-3, the V gene TRBV9, with 12 bases identical to TRBD1. The junction had 12 bases not matched to a gene; V was cut back by 3 bases and J by 4 bases. The CDR3 spans 18 residues. Germline CDR1 is SGDLS and CDR2 is YYNGEE. The DNA for the CDR3 is TGTGCCAGCAGCGACCCCCGGCTGGGGACAGGGGGCTCAGATACGCAGTATTTT. This gives the protein CASSDPRLGTGGSDTQYF.

This chain links TRBV7-9 with TRBJ2-1, with 7 bases aligning to TRBD1. V dropped 4 bases and J dropped 5; count of bases not matched to a gene: 8. This CDR3 contains 15 residues. Germline CDR1 SEHNR, CDR2 FQNEAQ (reference sequence). The CDR3 DNA sequence: TGTGCCAGCAGCTCCCAGGGGGTCTGGGACAATGAGCAGTTCTTC. It yields the protein CASSSQGVWDNEQFF. The variable domain in full, completed from reference TRBV7-9 and TRBJ2-1, reads DTGVSQNPRHKITKRGQNVTFRCDPISEHNRLYWYRQTLGQGPEFLTYFQNEAQLEKSRLLSDRFSAERPKGSFSTLEIQRTEQGDSAMYLCASSSQGVWDNEQFFGPGTRLTVL.

This clonotype was seen a few times. This chain links TRBV7-9 with TRBJ2-5; D ambiguous. The CDR3 spans 14 residues. V was cut by 4 bases and J by 2 bases, with 11 bases left in between. Germline CDR1 SEHNR, CDR2 FQNEAQ (reference sequence). The CDR3 loop reads CASSSNQRQETQYF. The CDR3, as DNA: TGTGCCAGCAGCTCAAACCAGCGACAAGAGACCCAGTACTTC.

This clonotype was seen repeatedly, ten times or more. The rearrangement uses TRBV20-1 and TRBJ2-5; no definite D call. The CDR3 is 14 amino acids. Germline values: CDR1 DFQATT, CDR2 SNEGSKA (reference sequence). The V end lost 6 bases, the J end lost 5 bases, and 19 bases lay between the germline ends. The DNA for the CDR3 is TGCAGTGCCCAGGACGTGTCAATTCGCGAGACCCAGTACTTC. This codes for CSAQDVSIRETQYF.